The next 15 T cell receptor beta chains were all read from a single sample in a study of T cell responses to AZD1222 COVID-19 vaccine. Generated by immunoSEQ multiplex PCR, the TCRdb table keeps only in-frame clones and is missing some. Among 53,000 or so clones listed, less than 85% were seen once. This sample comprised peripheral blood, obtained on day 0 of AZD1222 vaccination. These receptors were taken from an adult in good health.

The chain links TRBV6-5 to TRBJ2-3, with TRBD1 identical over 7 bases. The V and J ends lost 7 bases and 7 bases, in that order; junction bases with no gene match: 11. CDR1 and CDR2 (germline): MNHEY, SVGAGI. This CDR3 spans 14 amino acids. CDR3 coding DNA: TGTGCCAGCACCGACAGGGCACCATCATATACGCAGTATTTT. This gives the protein CASTDRAPSYTQYF.

The CDR3 is CASRRTGTGFGYGYTF. The CDR3 DNA is TGTGCCAGCAGACGTACCGGGACAGGGTTTGGATATGGCTACACCTTC. The chain joins TRBV27 to TRBJ1-2, with 9 bases fitting TRBD1. Per germline, CDR1 MNHEY and CDR2 SMNVEV (reference sequence). This CDR3 is 16 amino acids long. J gave up 5 bases and V 6 bases, and 13 bases lay outside the gene matches.

V usage is TRBV28 and J usage is TRBJ1-5, with D perhaps matching TRBD1 (5 bases). V lost 5 bases and J 4 bases, leaving 18 bases between the germline ends. The CDR3 is made up of 16 amino acids. Germline-derived CDR1 and CDR2 are MDHEN and SYDVKM. CDR3 DNA sequence: TGTGCCAGCAGTACCTACCTCCGGGACGGGAATCAGCCCCAGCATTTT. Its protein product is CASSTYLRDGNQPQHF.

This clone was counted once. This chain joins TRBV5-1 and TRBJ2-3; D possibly corresponds to TRBD2 (5 bases). The CDR3 totals 17 residues. Germline assignment: CDR1 SGHRS and CDR2 YFSETQ. V gave up 6 bases and J gave up 5 bases, with 25 bases separating them. CDR3 in DNA: TGCGCCAGCAACGTGAGGTATACGCAAGGAGGTGGAGATACGCAGTATTTT. Its protein product is CASNVRYTQGGGDTQYF.

This sequence joins TRBV25-1 and TRBJ2-1, with TRBD2 identical over 8 bases. This CDR3 has 13 amino acids. The junction had 3 bases not matched to a gene; V was cut back by 2 bases and J by 9 bases. Germline V gene data show CDR1 as MGHDK and CDR2 as SYGVNS. In nucleotides, the CDR3 is TGTGCCAGCAGTGAAGAAACTAGCGGTGAGCAGTTCTTC. It yields the protein CASSEETSGEQFF.

This sequence joins TRBV28 and TRBJ2-7, with 8 nucleotides matching TRBD1. CDR3 length: 12 amino acids. The V segment lost 6 bases and the J segment 12 bases; nucleotides outside the gene matches: 10. The germline CDR1 and CDR2 sequences are MDHEN and SYDVKM. CDR3 amino acids: CASRSRGRDLYF. CDR3 nucleotides: TGTGCCAGCAGAAGCAGGGGGCGAGACCTGTACTTC.

A few counts support this clone. This chain links TRBV28 with TRBJ2-2; TRBD1 matches at 11 bases. The CDR3 contains 15 residues. The ends lost 6 bases at V and 7 bases at J; junction bases unmatched: 7. CDR1 is MDHEN and CDR2 is SYDVKM in the germline V gene. CDR3 sequence: CASRSRDRGFGELFF. In DNA, the CDR3 is TGTGCCAGCAGGTCTAGGGACAGGGGGTTCGGGGAGCTGTTTTTT.

The J gene is TRBJ2-3, the V gene TRBV19; 7 bases line up with TRBD2. The junction had 5 bases not matched to a gene; V was cut back by 4 bases and J by 1 base. Germline V gives CDR1 LNHDA, CDR2 SQIVND (reference sequence). This CDR3 contains 15 residues. CDR3 protein: CASSTGDYGTDTQYF. CDR3 in DNA: TGTGCCAGTAGTACCGGGGACTATGGCACAGATACGCAGTATTTT.

The rearrangement joins TRBV7-2 to TRBJ2-1; the match to TRBD1 covers 12 bases. The CDR3 sequence is 15 residues long. V shed 1 base, J shed 9 bases, and the junction held 4 bases outside the gene matches. Germline lookup yields CDR1 SGHTA and CDR2 FQGNSA. The chain's CDR3 is CASSLGDRGPGEQFF. DNA for the CDR3: TGTGCCAGCAGCTTAGGGGACAGGGGGCCGGGTGAGCAGTTCTTC.

This clone was detected only once. V and J are TRBV28 and TRBJ1-1; possibly TRBD1 for D (6 bases). Deletions cut 1 base from V and 6 bases from J, with 12 bases between. There are 14 residues in the CDR3. The germline V gene encodes CDR1 MDHEN and CDR2 SYDVKM. CDR3: CASSLSEGGAEAFF. CDR3 bases: TGTGCCAGCAGTTTATCGGAGGGGGGGGCTGAAGCTTTCTTT.

This rearrangement joins TRBV5-4 to TRBJ2-1; D gene ambiguous. CDR3 length: 14 residues. Germline V CDR1 and CDR2: SGHNT, YYREEE (reference sequence). V shed 4 bases and J shed 0 bases, with 8 bases lying between them. The chain's CDR3 is CASSPGISYNEQFF. The CDR3 coding sequence is TGTGCCAGCAGCCCAGGAATCTCCTACAATGAGCAGTTCTTC.

The rearrangement links TRBV12-3 or TRBV12-4 to TRBJ2-1; D is undetermined. This CDR3 region has 12 residues. Between the trimmed V and J ends, which lost 5 bases and 7 bases, there was a span of 9 bases. The CDR3, as DNA: TGTGCCAGCAGTAATAGGGTTAATGAGCAGTTCTTC. Its translation: CASSNRVNEQFF.

This chain connects TRBV12-3 or TRBV12-4 to TRBJ2-5; D ambiguous. The CDR3 consists of 13 residues. V was shortened by 6 bases and J by 2 bases, with 10 bases between the two germline ends. CDR3 sequence reads: CASSRGRQETQYF. The CDR3 coding sequence is TGTGCCAGCAGCCGCGGCCGGCAAGAGACCCAGTACTTC.

The V and J genes are TRBV2 and TRBJ2-7; 7 nucleotides agree with TRBD2. Trimming took 7 bases from V and 0 from J; bases not matched to a gene: 9. The CDR3 extends over 15 amino acids. Germline V CDR1 and CDR2: SNHLY, FYNNEI. CDR3 sequence: CASITETSPSYEQYF. The CDR3 nucleotides are TGTGCCAGCATAACTGAGACTAGCCCCTCCTACGAGCAGTACTTC.

This clone was seen a single time. V and J are TRBV28 and TRBJ1-4; D uncertain. The germline V gene encodes CDR1 MDHEN and CDR2 SYDVKM. Trimming took off 2 bases at V and 6 bases at J, with 13 bases between the two ends. This CDR3 comprises 15 residues. The CDR3 reads CASSLTGSGDEKLFF. The CDR3 DNA follows: TGTGCCAGCAGTTTAACGGGGTCTGGGGATGAAAAACTGTTTTTT. The full variable domain, rest sourced from reference TRBV28 and TRBJ1-4, is DVKVTQSSRYLVKRTGEKVFLECVQDMDHENMFWYRQDPGLGLRLIYFSYDVKMKEKGDIPEGYSVSREKKERFSLILESASTNQTSMYLCASSLTGSGDEKLFFGSGTQLSVL.